This TCR beta chain appears in the sequencing data of a study of Graves' ophthalmopathy and Graves' hyperthyroidism. Study information: There was a collection of peripheral blood at initial diagnosis, before any treatment.

This clonotype was observed at least ten times. Amplified material comprised TCR beta CDR3 regions derived from RNA transcripts. An initial RT-PCR round employing HTBI primers preceded a second-round multiplex PCR. TCRdb independently ran MiXCR on the multiplex PCR reads; one entry per CDR3 protein. Found here are under 350,000 distinct CDR3 sequences, roughly 15% of them singletons; the top ten hold 9% to 15%. The receptor comes from an adult man with Graves' ophthalmopathy. The sequenced sample was peripheral blood.

The CDR3 DNA follows: TGTGCCAGCACCTTGACAGGGGGAGGTGGCACTGAAGCTTTCTTT. This codes for CASTLTGGGGTEAFF. The genes are TRBV3-1 and TRBJ1-1; TRBD1 agrees at 9 bases. This CDR3 has 15 residues. V gave up 7 bases and J gave up 4 bases; unmatched junction bases: 10. The germline CDR1 and CDR2 sequences are LGHDT and YNNKEL (reference sequence).